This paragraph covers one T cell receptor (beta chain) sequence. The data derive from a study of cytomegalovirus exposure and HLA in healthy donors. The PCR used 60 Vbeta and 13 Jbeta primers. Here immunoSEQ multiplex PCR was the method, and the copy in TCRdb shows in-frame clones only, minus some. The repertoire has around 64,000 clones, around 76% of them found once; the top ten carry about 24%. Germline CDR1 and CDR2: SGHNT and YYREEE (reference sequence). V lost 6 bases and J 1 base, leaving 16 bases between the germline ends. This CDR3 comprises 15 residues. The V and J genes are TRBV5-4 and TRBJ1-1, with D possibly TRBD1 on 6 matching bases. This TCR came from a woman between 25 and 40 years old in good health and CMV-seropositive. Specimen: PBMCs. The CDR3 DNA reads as TGTGCCAGCACTCTAGAACAGGGACGGAACACTGAAGCTTTCTTT. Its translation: CASTLEQGRNTEAFF.